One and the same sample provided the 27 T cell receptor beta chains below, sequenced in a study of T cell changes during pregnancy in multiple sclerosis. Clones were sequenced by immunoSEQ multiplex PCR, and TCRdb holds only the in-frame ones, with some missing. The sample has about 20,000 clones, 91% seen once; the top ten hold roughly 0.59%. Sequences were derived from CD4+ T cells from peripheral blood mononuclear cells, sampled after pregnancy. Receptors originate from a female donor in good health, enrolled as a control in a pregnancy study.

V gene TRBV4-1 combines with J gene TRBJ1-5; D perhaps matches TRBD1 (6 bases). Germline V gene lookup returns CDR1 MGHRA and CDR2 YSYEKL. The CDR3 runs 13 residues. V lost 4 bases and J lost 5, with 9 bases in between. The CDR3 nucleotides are TGCGCCAGCAGCCTCTCAGGGGATCAGCCCCAGCATTTT. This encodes CASSLSGDQPQHF.

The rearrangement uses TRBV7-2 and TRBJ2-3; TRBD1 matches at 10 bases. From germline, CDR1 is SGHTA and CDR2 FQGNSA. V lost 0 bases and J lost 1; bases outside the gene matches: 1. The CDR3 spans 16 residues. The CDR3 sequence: CASSLAGTGGTDTQYF. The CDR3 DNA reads TGTGCCAGCAGCTTAGCCGGGACAGGGGGCACAGATACGCAGTATTTT.

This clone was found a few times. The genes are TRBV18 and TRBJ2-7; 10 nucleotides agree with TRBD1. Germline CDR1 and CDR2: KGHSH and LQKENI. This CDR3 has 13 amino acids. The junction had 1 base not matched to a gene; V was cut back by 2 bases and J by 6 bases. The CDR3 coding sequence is TGTGCCAGCTCACCAAGGACAGGGGGCGAGCAGTACTTC. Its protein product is CASSPRTGGEQYF.

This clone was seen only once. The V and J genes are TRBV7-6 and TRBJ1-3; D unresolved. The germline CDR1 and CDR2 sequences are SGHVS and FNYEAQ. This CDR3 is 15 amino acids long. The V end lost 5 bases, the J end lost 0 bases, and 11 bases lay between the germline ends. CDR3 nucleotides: TGTGCCAGCAGCCCAATGCGGAGCTCTGGAAACACCATATATTTT. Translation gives CASSPMRSSGNTIYF. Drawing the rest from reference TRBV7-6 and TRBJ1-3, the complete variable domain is GAGVSQSPRYKVTKRGQDVALRCDPISGHVSLYWYRQALGQGPEFLTYFNYEAQQDKSGLPNDRFSAERPEGSISTLTIQRTEQRDSAMYRCASSPMRSSGNTIYFGEGSWLTVV.

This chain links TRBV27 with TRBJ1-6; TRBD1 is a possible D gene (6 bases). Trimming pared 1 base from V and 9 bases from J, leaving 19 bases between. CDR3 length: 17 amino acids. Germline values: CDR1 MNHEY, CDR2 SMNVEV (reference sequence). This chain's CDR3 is CASSLYARGAVFSPLHF. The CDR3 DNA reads TGTGCCAGCAGTTTATACGCTCGGGGGGCTGTATTTTCACCCCTCCACTTT.

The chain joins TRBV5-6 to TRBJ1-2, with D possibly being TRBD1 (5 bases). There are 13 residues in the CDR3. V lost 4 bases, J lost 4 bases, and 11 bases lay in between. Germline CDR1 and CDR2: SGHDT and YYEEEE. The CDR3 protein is CASSTDTFYGYTF. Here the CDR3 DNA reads TGTGCCAGCAGCACGGACACCTTCTATGGCTACACCTTC.

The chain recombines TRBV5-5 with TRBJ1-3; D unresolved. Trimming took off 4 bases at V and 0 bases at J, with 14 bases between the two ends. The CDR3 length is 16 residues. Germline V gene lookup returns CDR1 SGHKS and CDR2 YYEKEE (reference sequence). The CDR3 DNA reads TGTGCCAGCAGCCTGGGTTTGGTGAGCTCTGGAAACACCATATATTTT. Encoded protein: CASSLGLVSSGNTIYF.

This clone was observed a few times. The CDR3 reads CASSEGFGSPLHF. CDR3 bases: TGTGCCAGCAGTGAAGGGTTCGGTTCACCCCTCCACTTT. V and J are TRBV2 and TRBJ1-6; D uncertain. The CDR3 is made up of 13 amino acids. The V gene's germline CDR1 is SNHLY and CDR2 FYNNEI. V gave up 1 base and J gave up 9 bases, with 7 bases separating them. The whole variable domain, remainder taken from reference TRBV2 and TRBJ1-6, is EPEVTQTPSHQVTQMGQEVILRCVPISNHLYFYWYRQILGQKVEFLVSFYNNEISEKSEIFDDQFSVERPDGSNFTLKIRSTKLEDSAMYFCASSEGFGSPLHFGNGTRLTVT.

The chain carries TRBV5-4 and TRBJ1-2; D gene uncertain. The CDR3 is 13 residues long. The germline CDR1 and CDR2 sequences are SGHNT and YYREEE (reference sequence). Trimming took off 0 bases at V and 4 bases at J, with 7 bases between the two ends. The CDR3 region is CASSLGGLYGYTF. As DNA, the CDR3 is TGTGCCAGCAGCTTGGGTGGGCTCTATGGCTACACCTTC.

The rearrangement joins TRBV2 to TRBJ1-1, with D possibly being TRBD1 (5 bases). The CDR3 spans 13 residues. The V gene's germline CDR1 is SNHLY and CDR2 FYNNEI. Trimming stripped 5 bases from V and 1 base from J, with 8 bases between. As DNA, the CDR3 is TGTGCCAGCAGTAGGAGGGGGAACACTGAAGCTTTCTTT. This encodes CASSRRGNTEAFF.

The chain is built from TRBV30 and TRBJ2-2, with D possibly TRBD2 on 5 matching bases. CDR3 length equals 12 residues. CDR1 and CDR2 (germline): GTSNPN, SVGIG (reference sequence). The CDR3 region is CGLRRGAGELFF. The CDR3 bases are TGTGGACTACGGCGAGGCGCCGGGGAGCTGTTTTTT.

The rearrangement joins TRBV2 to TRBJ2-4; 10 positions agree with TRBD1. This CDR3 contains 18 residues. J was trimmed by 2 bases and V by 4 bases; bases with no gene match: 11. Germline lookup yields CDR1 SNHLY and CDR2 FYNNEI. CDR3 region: CASSVGQGMSGTKNIQYF. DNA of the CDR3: TGTGCCAGCAGTGTGGGACAGGGGATGAGCGGGACCAAAAACATTCAGTACTTC. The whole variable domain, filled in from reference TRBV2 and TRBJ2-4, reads EPEVTQTPSHQVTQMGQEVILRCVPISNHLYFYWYRQILGQKVEFLVSFYNNEISEKSEIFDDQFSVERPDGSNFTLKIRSTKLEDSAMYFCASSVGQGMSGTKNIQYFGAGTRLSVL.

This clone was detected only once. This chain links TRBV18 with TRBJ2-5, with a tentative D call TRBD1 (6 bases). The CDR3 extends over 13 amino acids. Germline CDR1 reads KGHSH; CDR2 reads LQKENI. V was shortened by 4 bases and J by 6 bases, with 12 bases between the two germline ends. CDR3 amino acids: CASSHRELQTQYF. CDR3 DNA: TGTGCCAGCTCACACAGGGAATTGCAGACCCAGTACTTC.

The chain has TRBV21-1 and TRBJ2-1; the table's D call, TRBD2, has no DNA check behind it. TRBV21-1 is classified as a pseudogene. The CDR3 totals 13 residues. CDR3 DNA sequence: TGTGCCAGCAGCACGACTAGCGGGCACTCGCAGTTCTTC. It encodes CASSTTSGHSQFF.

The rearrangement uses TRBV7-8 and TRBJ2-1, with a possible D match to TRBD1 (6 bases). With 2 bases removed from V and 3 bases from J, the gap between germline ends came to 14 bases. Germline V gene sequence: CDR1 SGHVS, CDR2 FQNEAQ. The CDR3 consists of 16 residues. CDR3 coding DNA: TGTGCCAGCAGCTTATTTCAGGGGATAGTCTACAATGAGCAGTTCTTC. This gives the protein CASSLFQGIVYNEQFF.

Written as DNA, the CDR3 is TGTGCTAGTGGTTTGGGGACAGTTAACTATGGCTACACCTTC. Translating it yields CASGLGTVNYGYTF. The rearrangement joins TRBV12-5 to TRBJ1-2, with a weak D call TRBD1 (6 bases). This CDR3 comprises 14 residues. Per germline, CDR1 LGHNT and CDR2 FRNRAP. Trimming stripped 1 base from V and 1 base from J, with 7 bases between.

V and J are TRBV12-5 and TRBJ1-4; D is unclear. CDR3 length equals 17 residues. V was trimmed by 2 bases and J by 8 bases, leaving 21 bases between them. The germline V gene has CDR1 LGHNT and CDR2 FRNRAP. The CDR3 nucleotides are TGTGCTAGTGGTTTGTCCGTCTCGGGAGTCGGAGGGGAAAAACTGTTTTTT. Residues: CASGLSVSGVGGEKLFF.

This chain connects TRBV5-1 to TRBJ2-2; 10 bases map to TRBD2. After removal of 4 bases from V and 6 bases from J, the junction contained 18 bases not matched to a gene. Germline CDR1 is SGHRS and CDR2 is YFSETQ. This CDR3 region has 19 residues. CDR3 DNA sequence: TGCGCCAGCAGCGAGGAGCCGACCAGCGGGAGGGGCGGGGCCGGGGAGCTGTTTTTT. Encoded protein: CASSEEPTSGRGGAGELFF.

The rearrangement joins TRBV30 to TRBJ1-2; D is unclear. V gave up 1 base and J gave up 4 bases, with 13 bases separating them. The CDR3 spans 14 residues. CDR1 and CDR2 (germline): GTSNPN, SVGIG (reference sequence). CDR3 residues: CAWSALRGSYGYTF. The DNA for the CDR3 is TGTGCCTGGAGTGCCCTGAGAGGGAGCTATGGCTACACCTTC.

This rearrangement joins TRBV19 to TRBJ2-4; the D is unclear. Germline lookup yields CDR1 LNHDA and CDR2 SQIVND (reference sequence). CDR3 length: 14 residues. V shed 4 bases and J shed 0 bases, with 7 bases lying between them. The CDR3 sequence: CASSTRTAKNIQYF. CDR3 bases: TGTGCCAGTAGTACCAGAACAGCCAAAAACATTCAGTACTTC.

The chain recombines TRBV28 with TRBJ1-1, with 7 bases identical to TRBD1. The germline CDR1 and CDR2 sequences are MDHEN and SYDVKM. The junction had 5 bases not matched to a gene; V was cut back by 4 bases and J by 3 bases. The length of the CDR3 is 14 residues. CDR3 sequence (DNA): TGTGCCAGCAGTTCTCCCGGGACAGACACTGAAGCTTTCTTT. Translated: CASSSPGTDTEAFF.

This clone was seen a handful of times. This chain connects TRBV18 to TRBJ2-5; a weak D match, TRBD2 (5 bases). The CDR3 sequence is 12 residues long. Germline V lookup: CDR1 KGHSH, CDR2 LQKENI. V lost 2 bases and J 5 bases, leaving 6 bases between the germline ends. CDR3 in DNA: TGTGCCAGCTCACCAAAGCGGGAGACCCAGTACTTC. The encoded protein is CASSPKRETQYF.

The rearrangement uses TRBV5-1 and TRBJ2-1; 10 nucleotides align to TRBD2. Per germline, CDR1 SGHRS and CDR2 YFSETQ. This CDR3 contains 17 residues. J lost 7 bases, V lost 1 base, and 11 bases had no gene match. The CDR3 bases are TGCGCCAGCAGCTTGAGTCTAGCGGGGGTGGGTTTTAATGAGCAGTTCTTC. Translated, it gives CASSLSLAGVGFNEQFF.

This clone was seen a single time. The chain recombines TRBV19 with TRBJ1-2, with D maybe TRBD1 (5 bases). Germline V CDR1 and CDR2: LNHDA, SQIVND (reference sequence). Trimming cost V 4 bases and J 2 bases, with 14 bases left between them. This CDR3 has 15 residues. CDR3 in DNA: TGTGCCAGTAGTAAAGGGGACTACCAAAACTATGGCTACACCTTC. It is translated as CASSKGDYQNYGYTF. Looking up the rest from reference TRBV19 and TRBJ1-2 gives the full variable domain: DGGITQSPKYLFRKEGQNVTLSCEQNLNHDAMYWYRQDPGQGLRLIYYSQIVNDFQKGDIAEGYSVSREKKESFPLTVTSAQKNPTAFYLCASSKGDYQNYGYTFGSGTRLTVV.

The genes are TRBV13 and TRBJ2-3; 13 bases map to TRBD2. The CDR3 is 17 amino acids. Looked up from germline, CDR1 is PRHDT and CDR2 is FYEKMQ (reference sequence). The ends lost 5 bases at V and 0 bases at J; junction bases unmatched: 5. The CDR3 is CASSTGTSGVSTDTQYF. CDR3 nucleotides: TGTGCCAGCAGCACCGGGACTAGCGGGGTTAGCACAGATACGCAGTATTTT.

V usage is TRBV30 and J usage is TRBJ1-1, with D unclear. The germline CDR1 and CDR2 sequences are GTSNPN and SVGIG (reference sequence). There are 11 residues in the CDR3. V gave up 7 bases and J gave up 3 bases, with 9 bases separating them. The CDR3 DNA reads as TGTGCCTCCCGGGAGGACACTGAAGCTTTCTTT. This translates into CASREDTEAFF.

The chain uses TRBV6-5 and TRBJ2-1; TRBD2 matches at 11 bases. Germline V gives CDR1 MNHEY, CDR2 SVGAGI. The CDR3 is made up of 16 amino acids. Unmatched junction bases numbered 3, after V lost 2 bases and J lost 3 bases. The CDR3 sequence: CASSYGGTSGYNEQFF. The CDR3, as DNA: TGTGCCAGCAGTTACGGTGGGACTAGCGGCTACAATGAGCAGTTCTTC.